This T cell receptor beta chain was documented in a study of blood T cell repertoires in COVID-19. Study as a whole: Both acute and convalescent COVID-19 samples were obtained from the United States, Italy and Spain.

In the authors' methods: Researchers report that nucleated cell counts were estimated from reference gene primer amplification. Only in-frame clones appear in the TCRdb table, and some are missing; sequencing was by immunoSEQ multiplex PCR. D and trimming were read from the DNA, whereas the V and J calls and clone size are those reported in that table. Of some 29,000 clones listed, 90% were seen once; the top ten hold 1%. This clone has a single count. Germline-derived CDR1 and CDR2 are MDHEN and SYDVKM. V lost 8 bases, J lost 5 bases, and 12 bases stayed unmatched. This CDR3 spans 15 amino acids. The clonotype was recovered from a man between 65 and 80 years old with active or convalescent COVID-19. Sequencing was done on a sample of peripheral blood. The rearrangement links TRBV28 to TRBJ1-2; 9 bases match TRBD1. Here the CDR3 reads CASHSPGQGIYGYTF. The CDR3 DNA sequence: TGTGCCAGCCATTCTCCGGGACAGGGAATTTATGGCTACACCTTC.